The clone carrying this T cell receptor (beta chain) appeared many times. What it binds is unknown. The data are from a study of T cells in Graves' hyperthyroidism and ophthalmopathy. Study-wide background: Peripheral blood specimens were obtained at initial diagnosis, prior to any treatment.

Study-wide points: Blood shared most expanded thyroid clonotypes above 0.001.

CDR3 length: 16 amino acids. From germline, CDR1 is DFQATT and CDR2 SNEGSKA (reference sequence). V shed 2 bases, J shed 0 bases, and the junction held 9 bases outside the gene matches. There were TCR beta CDR3 regions amplified from RNA transcripts. An initial round of RT-PCR targeting the TCR CDR3 relied on the HTBI primer set. TCRdb independently ran MiXCR on the multiplex PCR reads; one entry per CDR3 protein. The sample carries roughly 360,000 distinct CDR3 sequences, around an eighth recorded once. This clonotype was obtained from a man aged 30-40 years with Graves' hyperthyroidism that later progressed to Graves' ophthalmopathy. Material for sequencing was blood. The chain joins TRBV20-1 to TRBJ1-1, with 7 nucleotides matching TRBD1. Here the CDR3 DNA reads TGCAGTGCTAGATTTACGGGACAGAAGATGAACACTGAAGCTTTCTTT. Amino acids: CSARFTGQKMNTEAFF.